This TCR beta chain comes out of a study of regulatory T cells in long-lasting Graves disease. Study overall: It was over 5 years of antithyroid drugs, with positive TSH receptor antibodies, that meant persistent Graves' disease.

This clonotype was detected a few times. Its matching antigen is unknown. There are 14 residues in the CDR3. Germline V gene lookup returns CDR1 MNHEY and CDR2 SMNVEV (reference sequence). Trimming pared 8 bases from V and 5 bases from J, leaving 16 bases between. Time point denoted: persistent/refractory GD, antithyroid drugs over 5 years with positive TRAb. Extracted RNA from PBMCs served as the source of the TCR library. The collection involved drawing 8.5 to 9 milliliters of peripheral blood into EDTA tubes. The study's findings and limits: It was in persistent disease that TRBV28, TRBJ1-2 and TRBJ2-5 were favored.

Arm-PCR of CDR3 regions and iRepertoire HTBI primers were the basis on which TCR beta libraries were built. TCRdb recomputed calls from the multiplex PCR reads with MiXCR, one row per CDR3 protein. The data show 400,000 to 500,000 distinct CDR3 sequences, roughly 21% seen once. The receptor's source is a female donor with Graves disease. The chain couples TRBV27 to TRBJ2-4; D tentatively reads TRBD1 or TRBD2 (6 bases each). The material was peripheral blood mononuclear cells (PBMCs), obtained when the disease was refractory, from a patient treated with antithyroid drugs. The CDR3 DNA follows: TGTGCCAGCGCCTATGGGGGGCCCGAAAACATTCAGTACTTC. Protein sequence: CASAYGGPENIQYF.